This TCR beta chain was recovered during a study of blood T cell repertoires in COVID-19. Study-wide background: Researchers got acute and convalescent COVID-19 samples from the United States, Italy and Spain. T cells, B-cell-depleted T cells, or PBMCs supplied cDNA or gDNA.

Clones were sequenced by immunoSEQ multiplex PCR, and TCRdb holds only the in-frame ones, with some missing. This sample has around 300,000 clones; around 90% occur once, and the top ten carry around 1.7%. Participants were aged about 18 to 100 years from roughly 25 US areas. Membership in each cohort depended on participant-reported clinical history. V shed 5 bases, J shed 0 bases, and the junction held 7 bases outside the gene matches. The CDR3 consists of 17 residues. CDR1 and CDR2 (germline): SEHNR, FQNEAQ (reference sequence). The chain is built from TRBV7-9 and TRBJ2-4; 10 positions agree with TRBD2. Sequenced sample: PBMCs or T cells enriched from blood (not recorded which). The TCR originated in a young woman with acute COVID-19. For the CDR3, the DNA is TGTGCCAGCAGCACGACAACTAGCGGGAAAGCCAAAAACATTCAGTACTTC. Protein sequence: CASSTTTSGKAKNIQYF.